Below are 11 T cell receptor beta chains sequenced from a single sample in a study of OX40 agonist ivuxolimab in advanced cancers. Here immunoSEQ multiplex PCR was the method, and the copy in TCRdb shows in-frame clones only, minus some. The data hold tens of thousands of clones, with roughly 84% observed a single time. The material was CD4+ or CD8+ T cells sorted from blood, obtained in a trial of the OX40 agonist ivuxolimab. These receptors originate from an adult with an advanced solid tumor such as melanoma, head and neck, liver or kidney cancer.

This sequence joins TRBV19 and TRBJ1-2; TRBD1 aligns across 9 bases. Trimming took 3 bases from V and 8 from J; bases not matched to a gene: 4. The CDR3 totals 13 residues. Germline V gives CDR1 LNHDA, CDR2 SQIVND (reference sequence). The CDR3, as DNA: TGTGCCAGTAGTATCGGACAGGGGCTCGGCTACACCTTC. This sequence encodes CASSIGQGLGYTF. The full variable domain, its missing parts supplied by reference TRBV19 and TRBJ1-2, is DGGITQSPKYLFRKEGQNVTLSCEQNLNHDAMYWYRQDPGQGLRLIYYSQIVNDFQKGDIAEGYSVSREKKESFPLTVTSAQKNPTAFYLCASSIGQGLGYTFGSGTRLTVV.

This clone was picked up one time. The gene calls are TRBV29-1 and TRBJ2-1; no reliable D call. CDR3 length: 14 amino acids. The V and J ends lost 0 bases and 5 bases respectively, with 11 bases between them. Looked up from germline, CDR1 is SQVTM and CDR2 is ANQGSEA. Here the CDR3 DNA reads TGCAGCGTTGAAGACCGAGGCAGAAACAATGAGCAGTTCTTC. Protein product: CSVEDRGRNNEQFF.

V usage is TRBV7-3 and J usage is TRBJ2-7; unclear D gene. Trimming removed 5 bases from V and 2 bases from J, with 22 bases in between. The CDR3 contains 17 residues. Germline V gene data show CDR1 as SGHTA and CDR2 as FQGTGA. The CDR3 DNA is TGTGCCAGCAGCCCACAAATCCCCGGACCGCCGCCCTACGAGCAGTACTTC. The encoded protein is CASSPQIPGPPPYEQYF.

This chain joins TRBV6-5 and TRBJ2-7, with D unresolved. This CDR3 has 10 residues. Germline CDR1 reads MNHEY; CDR2 reads SVGAGI. V was pared by 8 bases and J by 4 bases, with 6 bases between. The CDR3 is CASGQYEQYF. The CDR3 nucleotides are TGTGCCAGCGGTCAATACGAGCAGTACTTC.

The chain links TRBV30 to TRBJ1-6, with D perhaps matching TRBD1 (5 bases). CDR3 length: 17 amino acids. Germline CDR1 and CDR2: GTSNPN and SVGIG (reference sequence). V was clipped by 5 bases and J by 0 bases, with 17 bases between them. The CDR3 loop reads CAWSSGYGGSYNSPLHF. The CDR3 bases are TGTGCCTGGTCCAGTGGGTATGGGGGCTCCTATAATTCACCCCTCCACTTT.

The chain carries TRBV7-9 and TRBJ1-1; D gene uncertain. The V gene's germline CDR1 is SEHNR and CDR2 FQNEAQ (reference sequence). This CDR3 has 11 amino acids. Trimming left V 4 bases short and J 6 bases short, with 6 bases between. The CDR3 sequence is CASSSSPEAFF. The CDR3 region has the DNA TGTGCCAGCAGCTCCTCCCCTGAAGCTTTCTTT.

This sequence joins TRBV7-9 and TRBJ2-2, with TRBD2 identical over 12 bases. After removal of 10 bases from V and 6 bases from J, the junction contained 9 bases not matched to a gene. Germline CDR1 SEHNR, CDR2 FQNEAQ (reference sequence). This CDR3 spans 15 amino acids. The CDR3 bases are TGTGCCACCCCACTAGCGGGGGGTTTCCCCGGGGAGCTGTTTTTT. Amino acids: CATPLAGGFPGELFF.

V is TRBV10-3 and J is TRBJ2-1; D unclear. V lost 4 bases to trimming and J lost 5 bases, with 12 bases between them. Looked up from germline, CDR1 is ENHRY and CDR2 is SYGVKD. CDR3 length: 14 amino acids. The CDR3 nucleotides are TGTGCCATCAGTGCGGAGACCGTGGACAATGAGCAGTTCTTC. Translated, it gives CAISAETVDNEQFF.

The chain recombines TRBV5-1 with TRBJ2-3; a possible D gene is TRBD2 (5 bases). This CDR3 has 14 residues. V gave up 2 bases and J gave up 2 bases, with 9 bases separating them. Germline-derived CDR1 and CDR2 are SGHRS and YFSETQ. The CDR3 nucleotides are TGCGCCAGCAGCTTAAGCGGCGTCACAGATACGCAGTATTTT. Translating gives CASSLSGVTDTQYF.

The J gene is TRBJ1-1, the V gene TRBV19; D gene ambiguous. Germline V CDR1 and CDR2: LNHDA, SQIVND (reference sequence). This CDR3 has 14 amino acids. Trimming shortened V by 2 bases and J by 4 bases, and 11 bases separated the two germline ends. CDR3: CASSITPGSTEAFF. The CDR3 DNA reads TGTGCCAGTAGTATAACCCCGGGATCCACTGAAGCTTTCTTT.

The chain recombines TRBV2 with TRBJ2-3; 8 bases agree with TRBD2. Per germline, CDR1 SNHLY and CDR2 FYNNEI. CDR3 length: 17 residues. Trimming removed 7 bases from V and 6 bases from J; junction bases left unmatched: 18. The CDR3 protein is CASISGTSLWSDDTQYF. The CDR3 DNA is TGTGCCAGCATTTCCGGGACTAGTCTTTGGTCGGATGATACGCAGTATTTT.